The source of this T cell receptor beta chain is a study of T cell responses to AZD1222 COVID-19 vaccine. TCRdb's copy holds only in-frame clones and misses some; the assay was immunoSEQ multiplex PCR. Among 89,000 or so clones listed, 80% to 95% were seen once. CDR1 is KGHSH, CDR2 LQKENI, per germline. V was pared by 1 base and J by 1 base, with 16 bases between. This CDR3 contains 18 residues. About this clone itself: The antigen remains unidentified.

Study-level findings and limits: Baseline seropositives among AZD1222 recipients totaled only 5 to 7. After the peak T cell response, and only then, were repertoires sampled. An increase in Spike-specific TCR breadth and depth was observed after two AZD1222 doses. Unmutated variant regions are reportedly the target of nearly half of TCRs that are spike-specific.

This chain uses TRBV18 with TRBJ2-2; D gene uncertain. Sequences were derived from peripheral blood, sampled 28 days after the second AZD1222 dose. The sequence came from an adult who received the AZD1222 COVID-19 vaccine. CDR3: CASSPLAPSPLNTGELFF. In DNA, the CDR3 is TGTGCCAGCTCACCACTGGCTCCTTCTCCCTTGAACACCGGGGAGCTGTTTTTT.